The clone carrying this T cell receptor (beta chain) was counted many times. The antigen remains undetermined. The germline V gene encodes CDR1 MNHEY and CDR2 SMNVEV (reference sequence). V lost 8 bases and J lost 2, with 18 bases in between. CDR3 length: 15 amino acids. The sample comes from a study of T cells in Graves' hyperthyroidism and ophthalmopathy. Across the whole study: At initial diagnosis, before any treatment had begun, peripheral blood was obtained.

TCR beta CDR3 sequences were amplified from RNA transcripts. A first-round RT-PCR of the TCR CDR3 used the HTBI primer set. Each CDR3 protein is one row after TCRdb ran MiXCR on the multiplex PCR reads. The sample shows under 400,000 distinct CDR3 sequences, around 14% of them seen only once. Study results and limitations: For ophthalmopathy, model prediction preceded onset by a median 6.5 months.

This sequence was found in a woman between 18 and 29 years old with Graves' hyperthyroidism that later progressed to Graves' ophthalmopathy. The V gene is TRBV27, the J gene TRBJ1-1; D uncertain. Material: blood. CDR3 amino acids: CASRVEPGTNTEAFF. The CDR3 DNA is TGTGCCAGCCGCGTTGAGCCGGGAACCAACACTGAAGCTTTCTTT.